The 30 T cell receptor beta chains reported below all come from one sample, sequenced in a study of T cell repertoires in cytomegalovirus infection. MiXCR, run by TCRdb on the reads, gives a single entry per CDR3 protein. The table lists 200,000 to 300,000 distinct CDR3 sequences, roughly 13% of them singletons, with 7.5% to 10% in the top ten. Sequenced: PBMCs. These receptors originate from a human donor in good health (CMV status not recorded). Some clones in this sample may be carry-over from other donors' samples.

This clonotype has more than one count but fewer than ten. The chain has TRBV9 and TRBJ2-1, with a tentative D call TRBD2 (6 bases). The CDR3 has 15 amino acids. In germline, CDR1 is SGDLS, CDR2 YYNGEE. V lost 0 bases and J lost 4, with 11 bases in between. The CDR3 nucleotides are TGTGCCAGCAGCGTAGGGGGACTTTCTTACAATGAGCAGTTCTTC. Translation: CASSVGGLSYNEQFF.

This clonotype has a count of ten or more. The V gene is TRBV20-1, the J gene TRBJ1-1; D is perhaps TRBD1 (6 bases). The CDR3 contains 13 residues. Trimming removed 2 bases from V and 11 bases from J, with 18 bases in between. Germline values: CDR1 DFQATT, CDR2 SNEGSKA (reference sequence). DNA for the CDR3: TGCAGTGCTAGACCTCAGGGGATCGGAGGGGCTTTCTTT. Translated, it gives CSARPQGIGGAFF.

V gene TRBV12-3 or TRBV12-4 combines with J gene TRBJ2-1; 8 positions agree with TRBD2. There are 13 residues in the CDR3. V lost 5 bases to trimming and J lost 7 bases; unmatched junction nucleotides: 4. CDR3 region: CASSTPGGNEQFF. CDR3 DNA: TGTGCCAGCAGTACTCCGGGGGGGAATGAGCAGTTCTTC.

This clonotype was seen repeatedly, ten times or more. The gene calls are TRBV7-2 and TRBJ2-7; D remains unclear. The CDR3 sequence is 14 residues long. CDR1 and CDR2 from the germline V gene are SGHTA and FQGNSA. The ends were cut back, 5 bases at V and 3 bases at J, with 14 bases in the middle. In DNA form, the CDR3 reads TGTGCCAGCAGCCCCCTCCCCGGCAACTACGAGCAGTACTTC. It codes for CASSPLPGNYEQYF.

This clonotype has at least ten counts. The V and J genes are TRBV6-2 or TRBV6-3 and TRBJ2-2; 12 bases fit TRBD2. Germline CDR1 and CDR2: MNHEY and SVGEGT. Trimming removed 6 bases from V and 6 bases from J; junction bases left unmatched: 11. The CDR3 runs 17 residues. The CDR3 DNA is TGTGCCAGCAGCCCCGTGCGACTAGCGGGAGTGTCCGGGGAGCTGTTTTTT. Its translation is CASSPVRLAGVSGELFF.

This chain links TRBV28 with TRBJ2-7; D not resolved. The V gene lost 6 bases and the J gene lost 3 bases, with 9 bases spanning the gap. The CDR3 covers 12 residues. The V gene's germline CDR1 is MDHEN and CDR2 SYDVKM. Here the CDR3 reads CASRGNGYEQYF. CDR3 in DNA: TGTGCCAGCAGAGGAAACGGCTACGAGCAGTACTTC.

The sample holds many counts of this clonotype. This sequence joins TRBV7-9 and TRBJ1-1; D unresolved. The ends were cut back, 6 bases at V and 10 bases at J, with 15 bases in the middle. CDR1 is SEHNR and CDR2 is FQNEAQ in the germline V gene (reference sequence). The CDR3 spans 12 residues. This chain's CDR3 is CASSFSTKGAFF. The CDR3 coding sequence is TGTGCCAGCAGTTTTTCGACCAAGGGAGCTTTCTTT.

The CDR3: CSVLSGRDSFEQFF. The DNA for the CDR3 is TGCAGCGTTCTGAGCGGGAGGGACTCTTTTGAGCAGTTCTTC. This chain connects TRBV29-1 to TRBJ2-1; 10 bases fit TRBD2. Per the germline V gene, CDR1 is SQVTM and CDR2 is ANQGSEA. The CDR3 sequence is 14 residues long. V shed 5 bases, J shed 9 bases, and the junction held 10 bases outside the gene matches.

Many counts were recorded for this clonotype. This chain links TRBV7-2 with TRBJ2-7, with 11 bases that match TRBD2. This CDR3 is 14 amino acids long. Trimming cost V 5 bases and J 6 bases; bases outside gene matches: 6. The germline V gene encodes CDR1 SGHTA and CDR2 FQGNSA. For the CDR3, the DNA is TGTGCCAGCAGCATACTAGCGGGAGTCCTCGAGCAGTACTTC. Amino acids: CASSILAGVLEQYF.

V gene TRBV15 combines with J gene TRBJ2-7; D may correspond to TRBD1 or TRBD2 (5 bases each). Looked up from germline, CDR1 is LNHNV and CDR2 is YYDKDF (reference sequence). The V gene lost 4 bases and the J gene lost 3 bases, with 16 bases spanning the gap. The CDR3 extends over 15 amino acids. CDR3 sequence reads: CATSNFRGTGYEQYF. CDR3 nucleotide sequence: TGTGCCACCAGCAACTTTCGTGGGACGGGCTACGAGCAGTACTTC.

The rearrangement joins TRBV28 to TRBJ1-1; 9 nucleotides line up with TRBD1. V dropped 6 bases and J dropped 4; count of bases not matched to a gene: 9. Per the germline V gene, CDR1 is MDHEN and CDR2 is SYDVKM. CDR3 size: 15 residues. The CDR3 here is CASRLRDRVATEAFF. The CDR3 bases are TGTGCCAGCAGACTCCGGGACAGGGTGGCCACTGAAGCTTTCTTT.

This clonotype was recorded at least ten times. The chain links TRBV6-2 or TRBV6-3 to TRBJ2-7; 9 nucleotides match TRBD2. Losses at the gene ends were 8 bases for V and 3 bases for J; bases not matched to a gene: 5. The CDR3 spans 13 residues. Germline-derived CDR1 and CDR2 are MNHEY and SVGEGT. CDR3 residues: CASEDSGSYEQYF. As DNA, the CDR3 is TGTGCCAGCGAGGATAGCGGGAGCTACGAGCAGTACTTC.

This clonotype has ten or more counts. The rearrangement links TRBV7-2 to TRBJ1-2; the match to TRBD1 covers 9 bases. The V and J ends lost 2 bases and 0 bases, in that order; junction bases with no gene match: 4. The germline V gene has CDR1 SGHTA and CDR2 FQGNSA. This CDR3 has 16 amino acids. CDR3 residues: CASSLNRGLPNYGYTF. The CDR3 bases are TGTGCCAGCAGCTTAAACAGGGGGCTCCCTAACTATGGCTACACCTTC.

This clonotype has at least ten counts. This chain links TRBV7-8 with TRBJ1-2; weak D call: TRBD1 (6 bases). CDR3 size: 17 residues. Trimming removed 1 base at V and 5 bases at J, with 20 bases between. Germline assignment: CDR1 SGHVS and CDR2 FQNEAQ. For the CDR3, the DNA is TGTGCCAGCAGCTTAGGATACTCCGGGGGGCGAATTTATGGCTACACCTTC. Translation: CASSLGYSGGRIYGYTF. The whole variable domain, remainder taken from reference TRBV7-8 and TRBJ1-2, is GAGVSQSPRYKVAKRGQDVALRCDPISGHVSLFWYQQALGQGPEFLTYFQNEAQLDKSGLPSDRFFAERPEGSVSTLKIQRTQQEDSAVYLCASSLGYSGGRIYGYTFGSGTRLTVV.

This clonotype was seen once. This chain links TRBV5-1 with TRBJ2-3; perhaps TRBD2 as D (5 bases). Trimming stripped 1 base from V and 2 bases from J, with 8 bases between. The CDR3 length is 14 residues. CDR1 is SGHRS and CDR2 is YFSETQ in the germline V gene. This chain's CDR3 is CASSLTGNTDTQYF. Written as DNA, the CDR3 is TGCGCCAGCAGCTTGACCGGGAACACAGATACGCAGTATTTT.

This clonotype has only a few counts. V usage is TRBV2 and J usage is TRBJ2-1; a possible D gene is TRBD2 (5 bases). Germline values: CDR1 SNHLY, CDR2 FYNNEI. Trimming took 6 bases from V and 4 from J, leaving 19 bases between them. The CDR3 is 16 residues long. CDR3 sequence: CASRARLAVSYNEQFF. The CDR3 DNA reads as TGTGCCAGCAGGGCCAGGCTAGCAGTGTCGTACAATGAGCAGTTCTTC. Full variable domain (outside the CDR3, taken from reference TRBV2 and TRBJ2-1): EPEVTQTPSHQVTQMGQEVILRCVPISNHLYFYWYRQILGQKVEFLVSFYNNEISEKSEIFDDQFSVERPDGSNFTLKIRSTKLEDSAMYFCASRARLAVSYNEQFFGPGTRLTVL.

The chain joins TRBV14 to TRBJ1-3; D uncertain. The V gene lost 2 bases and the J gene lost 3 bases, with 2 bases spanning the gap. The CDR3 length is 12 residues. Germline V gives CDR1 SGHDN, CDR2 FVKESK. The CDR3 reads CASSQSGNTIYF. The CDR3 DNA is TGTGCCAGCAGCCAAAGTGGAAACACCATATATTTT. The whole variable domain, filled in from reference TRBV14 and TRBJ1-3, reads EAGVTQFPSHSVIEKGQTVTLRCDPISGHDNLYWYRRVMGKEIKFLLHFVKESKQDESGMPNNRFLAERTGGTYSTLKVQPAELEDSGVYFCASSQSGNTIYFGEGSWLTVV.

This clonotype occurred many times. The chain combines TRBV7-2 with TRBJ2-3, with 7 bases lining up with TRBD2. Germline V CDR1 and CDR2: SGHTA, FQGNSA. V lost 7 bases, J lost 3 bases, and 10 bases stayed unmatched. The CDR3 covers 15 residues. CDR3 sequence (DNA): TGTGCCAGCACCCTACTAGCGTCGTTTACAGATACGCAGTATTTT. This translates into CASTLLASFTDTQYF.

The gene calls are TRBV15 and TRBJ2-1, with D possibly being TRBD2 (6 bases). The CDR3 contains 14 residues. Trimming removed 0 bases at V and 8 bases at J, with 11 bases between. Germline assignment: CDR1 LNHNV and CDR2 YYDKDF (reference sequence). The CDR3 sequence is CATSRDGGWDEQFF. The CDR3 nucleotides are TGTGCCACCAGCAGAGATGGGGGGTGGGATGAGCAGTTCTTC.

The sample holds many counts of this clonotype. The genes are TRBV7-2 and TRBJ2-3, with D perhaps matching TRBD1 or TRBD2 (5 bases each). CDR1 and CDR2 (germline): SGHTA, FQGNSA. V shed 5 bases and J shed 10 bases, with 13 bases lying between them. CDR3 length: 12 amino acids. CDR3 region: CASSVTGRAQYF. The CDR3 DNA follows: TGTGCCAGCAGCGTAACGGGGCGAGCGCAGTATTTT.

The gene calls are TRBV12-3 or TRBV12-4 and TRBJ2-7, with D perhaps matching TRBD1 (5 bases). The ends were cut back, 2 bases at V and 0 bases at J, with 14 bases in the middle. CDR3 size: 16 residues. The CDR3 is CASSLSYRSSSYEQYF. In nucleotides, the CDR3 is TGTGCCAGCAGTTTATCCTACAGGTCCAGCTCCTACGAGCAGTACTTC.

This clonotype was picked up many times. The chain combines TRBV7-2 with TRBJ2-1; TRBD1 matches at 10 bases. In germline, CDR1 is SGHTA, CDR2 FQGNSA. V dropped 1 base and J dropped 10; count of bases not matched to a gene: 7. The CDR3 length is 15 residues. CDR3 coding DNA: TGTGCCAGCAGCTTAGAGGGACAGGGGATAAGAGAGCAGTTCTTC. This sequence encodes CASSLEGQGIREQFF.

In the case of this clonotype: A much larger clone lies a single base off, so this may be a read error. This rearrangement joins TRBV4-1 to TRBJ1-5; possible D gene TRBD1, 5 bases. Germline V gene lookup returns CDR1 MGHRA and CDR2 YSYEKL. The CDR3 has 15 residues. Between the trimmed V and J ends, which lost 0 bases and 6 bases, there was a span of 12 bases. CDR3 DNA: TGCGCCAGCAGCCAAGATCAGGGTTGTGGTCAGCCCCAGCATTTT. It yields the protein CASSQDQGCGQPQHF.

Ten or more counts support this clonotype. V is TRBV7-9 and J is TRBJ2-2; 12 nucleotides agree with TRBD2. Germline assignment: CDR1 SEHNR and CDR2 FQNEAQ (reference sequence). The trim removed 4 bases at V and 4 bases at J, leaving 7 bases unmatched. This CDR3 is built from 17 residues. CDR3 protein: CASSSTGLAGTTGELFF. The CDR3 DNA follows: TGTGCCAGCAGCTCAACTGGACTAGCGGGAACCACCGGGGAGCTGTTTTTT. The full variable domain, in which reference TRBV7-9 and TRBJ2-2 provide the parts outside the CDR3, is DTGVSQNPRHKITKRGQNVTFRCDPISEHNRLYWYRQTLGQGPEFLTYFQNEAQLEKSRLLSDRFSAERPKGSFSTLEIQRTEQGDSAMYLCASSSTGLAGTTGELFFGEGSRLTVL.

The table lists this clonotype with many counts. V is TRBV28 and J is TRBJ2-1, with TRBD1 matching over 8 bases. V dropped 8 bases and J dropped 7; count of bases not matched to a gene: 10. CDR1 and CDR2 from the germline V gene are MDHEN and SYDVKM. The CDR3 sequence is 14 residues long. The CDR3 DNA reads TGTGCCAGCGCCTCGCAGGGGGCGCGTAATGAGCAGTTCTTC. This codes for CASASQGARNEQFF.

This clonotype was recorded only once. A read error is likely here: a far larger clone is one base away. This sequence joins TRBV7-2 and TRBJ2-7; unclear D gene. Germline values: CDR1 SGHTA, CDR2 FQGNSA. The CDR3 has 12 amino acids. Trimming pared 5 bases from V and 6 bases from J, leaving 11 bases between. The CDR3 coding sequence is TGTGCCAGCAGCCTAGGCACCTGCGAGCAGTACTTC. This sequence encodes CASSLGTCEQYF.

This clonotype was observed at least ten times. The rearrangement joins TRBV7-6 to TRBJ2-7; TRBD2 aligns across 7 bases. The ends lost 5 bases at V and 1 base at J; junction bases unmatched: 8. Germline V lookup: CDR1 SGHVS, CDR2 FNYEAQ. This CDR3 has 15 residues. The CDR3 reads CASSAAPGGSYEQYF. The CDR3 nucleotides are TGTGCCAGCAGCGCCGCGCCCGGGGGGTCCTACGAGCAGTACTTC.

DNA of the CDR3: TGCAGTGCAAGCCGGGAAGGTGACATTCAGTACTTC. Translation: CSASREGDIQYF. The rearrangement joins TRBV20-1 to TRBJ2-4; a weak D match, TRBD2 (5 bases). Germline V lookup: CDR1 DFQATT, CDR2 SNEGSKA (reference sequence). This CDR3 contains 12 residues. V was pared by 6 bases and J by 8 bases, with 14 bases between.

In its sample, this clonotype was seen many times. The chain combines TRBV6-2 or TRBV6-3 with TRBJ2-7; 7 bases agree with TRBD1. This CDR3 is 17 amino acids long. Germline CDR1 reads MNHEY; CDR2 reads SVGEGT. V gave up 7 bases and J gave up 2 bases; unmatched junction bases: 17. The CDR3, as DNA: TGTGCCAGCATCAGTGAGGCGTGGGCAGGGGGAACCTACGAGCAGTACTTC. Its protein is CASISEAWAGGTYEQYF.

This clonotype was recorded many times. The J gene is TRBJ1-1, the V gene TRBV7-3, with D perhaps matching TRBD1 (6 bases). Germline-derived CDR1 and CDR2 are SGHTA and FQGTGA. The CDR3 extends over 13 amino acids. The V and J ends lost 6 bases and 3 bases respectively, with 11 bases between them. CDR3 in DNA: TGTGCCAGCAGTCCGACAGGTTACACTGAAGCTTTCTTT. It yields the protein CASSPTGYTEAFF.